This is a list of T cell receptor beta chains from one sample in a study of early T cells in non-severe SARS-CoV-2 infection. TCRdb analysed the 5' RACE reads with MiXCR anew, one entry per CDR3 protein. The sample lists some 50,000 distinct CDR3 sequences; around 5.6% were seen once. Sequencing was done on a sample of whole blood. These receptors all come from an adult who was a healthcare worker with PCR-confirmed SARS-CoV-2 infection or an uninfected control (not recorded which). Both conserved end residues are part of each CDR3. D genes are given only for firm matches. Part of the rows lack a size; the others show once, few, many or a class for expanded clones.

CDR3aa	CDR3nt	d_gene	j_gene	abundance	v_gene
CASSLWAGPNYGYTF	TGTGCCAGCAGCTTATGGGCAGGACCTAACTATGGCTACACCTTC	NA	TRBJ1-2	many	TRBV7-6
CASSERGSGYTF	TGTGCCAGCAGTGAAAGGGGGAGCGGCTACACCTTC	NA	TRBJ1-2	few	TRBV6-1
CAWSRGSSNQPQHF	TGTGCCTGGAGCCGGGGGTCTAGCAATCAGCCCCAGCATTTT	NA	TRBJ1-5	few	TRBV30
CATSAVKGSSREKLFF	TGTGCCACCAGTGCAGTGAAAGGCTCCTCGAGGGAAAAACTGTTTTTT	NA	TRBJ1-4	many	TRBV24-1
CSATWTGNNQPQHF	TGCAGTGCTACCTGGACAGGGAATAATCAGCCCCAGCATTTT	TRBD1	TRBJ1-5	few	TRBV20-1
CSVKLSGLNQPQHF	TGCAGCGTGAAGCTTTCGGGCTTAAATCAGCCCCAGCATTTT	NA	TRBJ1-5	many	TRBV29-1
CATSREPPGRGNTEAFF	TGTGCCACCAGCAGAGAACCACCGGGCCGAGGTAACACTGAAGCTTTCTTT	NA	TRBJ1-1	many	TRBV15
CSARDLLAGNYEQYF	TGCAGTGCTAGAGATCTACTAGCGGGAAACTACGAGCAGTACTTC	TRBD2	TRBJ2-7	few	TRBV20-1
CATNNRENTGELFF	TGTGCCACCAACAACAGGGAGAACACCGGGGAGCTGTTTTTT	NA	TRBJ2-2	few	TRBV24-1
CASSLGEHFQETQYF	TGTGCCAGCAGCTTGGGAGAACATTTCCAAGAGACCCAGTACTTC	NA	TRBJ2-5	many	TRBV5-5
CASSGGPNTGELFF	TGTGCCAGCAGTGGCGGGCCGAACACCGGGGAGCTGTTTTTT	NA	TRBJ2-2	NA	TRBV13
CASSLIGINEQFF	TGCGCCAGCAGCTTGATCGGGATCAATGAGCAGTTCTTC	NA	TRBJ2-1	many	TRBV5-1